This TCR beta chain is from a study of blood T cell repertoires in COVID-19. Whole-study context: Whether acute or convalescent, the COVID-19 samples came from the United States, Italy and Spain. Sample material is recorded as cDNA or gDNA derived from T cells, B-cell-depleted T cells, or PBMCs.

J was trimmed by 3 bases and V by 1 base; bases with no gene match: 3. Germline V gives CDR1 SGHRS, CDR2 YFSETQ. The CDR3 loop spans 14 amino acids. Source study methods: The authors estimated nucleated cell counts from reference gene primer amplification. TCRdb's table, derived via immunoSEQ multiplex PCR, lists solely in-frame clones and lacks some. That table furnishes V, J and clone size, whereas the DNA furnished D and trimming. The table records about 190,000 clones, around 84% of them present only once. The V call is TRBV5-1, the J call TRBJ2-5, with 7 bases fitting TRBD1. The clonotype originates from a man between 25 and 39 years old with active or convalescent COVID-19. The specimen was peripheral blood. The DNA of the CDR3 is TGCGCCAGCAGCTTGTTCGGACAGGAAGAGACCCAGTACTTC. It codes for CASSLFGQEETQYF.